This is a list of T cell receptor beta chains from one sample in a study of shared clonotypes between healthy human individuals. The repertoire was sequenced with immunoSEQ multiplex PCR; TCRdb's copy has only in-frame clones and lacks some. The sample lists around 1.6 million clones; nearly 99% were seen once. Sequenced sample: naive CD4+ T cells sorted from blood. The receptor source for this set is a man aged 25 to 40 in good health. The CDR3 runs from the conserved cysteine through the conserved F or W. D genes are given only for firm matches.

J gene: TRBJ1-1; D gene: -; V gene: TRBV18; CDR3 DNA: TGTGCCTCGGGGGAGAACACTGAAGCTTTCTTT; CDR3 protein: CASGENTEAFF
J gene: TRBJ2-3; D gene: -; V gene: TRBV18; CDR3 DNA: TGTGCCAGCTCACCCCGCGGCGATACGCAGTATTTT; CDR3 protein: CASSPRGDTQYF
J gene: TRBJ1-1; D gene: -; V gene: TRBV19; CDR3 DNA: TGTGCCAGTAGTATAGTCGGTGGCGGGGCTGAAGCTTTCTTT; CDR3 protein: CASSIVGGGAEAFF
J gene: TRBJ1-1; D gene: -; V gene: TRBV13; CDR3 DNA: TGTGCCAGCAGCTCTAAAGGGGTTTCCCTCGGGAACACTGAAGCTTTCTTT; CDR3 protein: CASSSKGVSLGNTEAFF
J gene: TRBJ2-7; D gene: TRBD2; V gene: TRBV28; CDR3 DNA: TGTGCCAGCGGGGGACTAGCCTACGAGCAGTACTTC; CDR3 protein: CASGGLAYEQYF
J gene: TRBJ2-7; D gene: -; V gene: TRBV9; CDR3 DNA: TGTGCCAGCAGCGTAGGGCAGGAGCCCTACGAGCAGTACTTC; CDR3 protein: CASSVGQEPYEQYF
J gene: TRBJ1-2; D gene: -; V gene: TRBV19; CDR3 DNA: TGTGCCAGTAGATGGCAGGGGACAAGCTACACCTTC; CDR3 protein: CASRWQGTSYTF
J gene: TRBJ2-3; D gene: TRBD2; V gene: TRBV7-6; CDR3 DNA: TGTGCCAGCAGCCCGGGACTAGCGGGAGGGCCGGGTAGAGCAGATACGCAGTATTTT; CDR3 protein: CASSPGLAGGPGRADTQYF
J gene: TRBJ2-7; D gene: -; V gene: TRBV28; CDR3 DNA: TGTGCCAGCAGCCGAGAGGAGTTTAATCTTTACGAGCAGTACTTC; CDR3 protein: CASSREEFNLYEQYF
J gene: TRBJ1-1; D gene: -; V gene: TRBV9; CDR3 DNA: TGTGCCAGCAGCGTAGCTGGGGTGAACACTGAAGCTTTCTTT; CDR3 protein: CASSVAGVNTEAFF
J gene: TRBJ2-7; D gene: -; V gene: TRBV7-2; CDR3 DNA: TGTGCCAGCAGCTTAAGGGAAAGGGTAGGCTACGAGCAGTACTTC; CDR3 protein: CASSLRERVGYEQYF
J gene: TRBJ2-7; D gene: TRBD1; V gene: TRBV9; CDR3 DNA: TGTGCCAGCAGCGTAGGGGAAGACAGGGTACGTTACGAGCAGTACTTC; CDR3 protein: CASSVGEDRVRYEQYF
J gene: TRBJ1-5; D gene: -; V gene: TRBV28; CDR3 DNA: TGTGCCAGCAGCTCGGGGAGTCAGCCCCAGCATTTT; CDR3 protein: CASSSGSQPQHF
J gene: TRBJ1-5; D gene: -; V gene: TRBV5-1; CDR3 DNA: TGCGCCAGCAGCCTTACAGGGAGAGGACAGCCCCAGCATTTT; CDR3 protein: CASSLTGRGQPQHF
J gene: TRBJ2-1; D gene: -; V gene: TRBV10-3; CDR3 DNA: TGTGCCATCAGTGAGTCTTCCCCTATGGAGCAGTTCTTC; CDR3 protein: CAISESSPMEQFF
J gene: TRBJ1-1; D gene: -; V gene: TRBV10-3; CDR3 DNA: TGTGCCATCAGTGAAGTCGAGGGTGCGGGTACTGAAGCTTTCTTT; CDR3 protein: CAISEVEGAGTEAFF
J gene: TRBJ2-2; D gene: -; V gene: TRBV18; CDR3 DNA: TGTGCCAGCTCACCCATAGAATCCGGGGAGCTGTTTTTT; CDR3 protein: CASSPIESGELFF
J gene: TRBJ1-5; D gene: -; V gene: TRBV30; CDR3 DNA: TGTGCCTGGAGTGCCGGACACCCTAATCAGCCCCAGCATTTT; CDR3 protein: CAWSAGHPNQPQHF
J gene: TRBJ1-5; D gene: -; V gene: TRBV6-1; CDR3 DNA: TGTGCCAGCAGTGCACCTGCGGGGGCTGGCAATCAGCCCCAGCATTTT; CDR3 protein: CASSAPAGAGNQPQHF
J gene: TRBJ2-7; D gene: TRBD1; V gene: TRBV5-1; CDR3 DNA: TGCGCCAGCAGCAATACAGGGGCCCCTTCCTACGAGCAGTACTTC; CDR3 protein: CASSNTGAPSYEQYF
J gene: TRBJ2-7; D gene: TRBD2; V gene: TRBV28; CDR3 DNA: TGTGCCAGCCTACCGGGAGGGTACTCCGAGCAGTACTTC; CDR3 protein: CASLPGGYSEQYF
J gene: TRBJ2-5; D gene: TRBD1; V gene: TRBV18; CDR3 DNA: TGTGCCAGCTCTCAACTCGCTGGGACAGGGGGCGAGACCCAGTACTTC; CDR3 protein: CASSQLAGTGGETQYF